Following are 25 T cell receptor beta chains from one sample sequenced in a study of identifying expanded T cells in peripheral blood. This table comes from immunoSEQ multiplex PCR, and its TCRdb copy is limited to in-frame clones, with some not included. Of 100,000 to 150,000 clones listed, around four fifths are singletons. Sequenced material: blood. These receptors originate from a person between 18 and 75 years old in good health.

V gene TRBV4-1 combines with J gene TRBJ2-4, with D possibly matching TRBD1 (6 bases). Trimming took off 2 bases at V and 2 bases at J, with 31 bases between the two ends. Germline CDR1 MGHRA, CDR2 YSYEKL. The CDR3 contains 22 residues. CDR3 in amino acids: CASSQYVTDRIGGRDPKNIQYF. In DNA form, the CDR3 reads TGCGCCAGCAGCCAATATGTAACTGACAGAATTGGGGGCAGGGACCCCAAAAACATTCAGTACTTC.

The gene calls are TRBV4-3 and TRBJ2-3; no clear D. Deletions cut 0 bases from V and 4 bases from J, with 8 bases between. The CDR3 has 14 amino acids. Germline V gene data show CDR1 as LGHNA and CDR2 as YSLEER. CDR3 sequence: CASSQDDGSDTQYF. The DNA of the CDR3 is TGCGCCAGCAGCCAAGATGACGGTTCAGATACGCAGTATTTT.

Concerning this clone itself: The conserved final phenylalanine or tryptophan is absent from the CDR3, which likely points to a read error. The DNA is left out, because the CDR3 cannot be placed on it with certainty; the CDR3 is given as TCRdb lists it. The rearrangement links TRBV10-1 to TRBJ1-4. The CDR3 extends over 13 residues, inclusive of both ends. Germline V gives CDR1 WNHNN, CDR2 SYGVQD (reference sequence). The CDR3 reads CASSESTPRQCVV.

This chain connects TRBV18 to TRBJ2-1; D is perhaps TRBD1 (6 bases). The CDR3 sequence is 15 residues long. V was pared by 5 bases and J by 0 bases, with 11 bases between. The germline V gene has CDR1 KGHSH and CDR2 LQKENI. The CDR3 coding sequence is TGTGCCAGCTCATCTACAGGGAGCTCCTACAATGAGCAGTTCTTC. Protein: CASSSTGSSYNEQFF. Together with reference TRBV18 and TRBJ2-1, the CDR3 gives the full variable domain: NAGVMQNPRHLVRRRGQEARLRCSPMKGHSHVYWYRQLPEEGLKFMVYLQKENIIDESGMPKERFSAEFPKEGPSILRIQQVVRGDSAAYFCASSSTGSSYNEQFFGPGTRLTVL.

The chain uses TRBV10-3 and TRBJ2-7; D is unclear. Per the germline V gene, CDR1 is ENHRY and CDR2 is SYGVKD. The length of the CDR3 is 16 residues. Trimming shortened V by 0 bases and J by 1 base, and 13 bases separated the two germline ends. The CDR3 DNA reads TGTGCCATCAGTGAGTCAACCGAGAGATCATCCTACGAGCAGTACTTC. Its protein product is CAISESTERSSYEQYF.

The chain recombines TRBV11-2 with TRBJ2-6, with 9 bases fitting TRBD1. Germline V lookup: CDR1 SGHAT, CDR2 FQNNGV. V dropped 7 bases and J dropped 0; count of bases not matched to a gene: 7. This CDR3 is built from 17 residues. The chain's CDR3 is CASMDRGRSSGANVLTF. DNA of the CDR3: TGTGCCAGCATGGACAGGGGTCGAAGCTCTGGGGCCAACGTCCTGACTTTC.

The chain is built from TRBV5-5 and TRBJ1-6; a possible D gene is TRBD1 (6 bases). V was cut by 4 bases and J by 0 bases, with 11 bases left in between. This CDR3 comprises 16 residues. Germline V gives CDR1 SGHKS, CDR2 YYEKEE (reference sequence). The CDR3 nucleotides read TGTGCCAGCAGCCCAGAACAGGGCTCCTATAATTCACCCCTCCACTTT. This codes for CASSPEQGSYNSPLHF.

The chain uses TRBV6-1 and TRBJ1-1, with D possibly TRBD1 on 5 matching bases. CDR1 and CDR2 from the germline V gene are MNHNS and SASEGT. The CDR3 loop spans 13 amino acids. V was trimmed by 3 bases and J by 2 bases, leaving 7 bases between them. This CDR3 is CASSEQGNTEAFF. The CDR3, as DNA: TGTGCCAGCAGTGAGCAGGGAAACACTGAAGCTTTCTTT.

The V and J genes are TRBV6-5 and TRBJ2-1; a weak D match, TRBD2 (5 bases). Trimming removed 6 bases at V and 3 bases at J, with 9 bases between. The CDR3 contains 13 residues. The germline V gene has CDR1 MNHEY and CDR2 SVGAGI. For the CDR3, the DNA is TGTGCCAGCAGCGGACTTGGCTACAATGAGCAGTTCTTC. Amino acid sequence: CASSGLGYNEQFF.

This chain connects TRBV19 to TRBJ2-1; 7 bases fit TRBD2. Germline V lookup: CDR1 LNHDA, CDR2 SQIVND (reference sequence). Losses at the gene ends were 4 bases for V and 5 bases for J; bases not matched to a gene: 11. The CDR3 runs 16 residues. The CDR3 loop reads CASSRPGQAGDNEQFF. In DNA, the CDR3 is TGTGCCAGTAGTAGGCCCGGTCAGGCGGGGGACAATGAGCAGTTCTTC.

The CDR3 nucleotides are TGTGCCAGCAGTTACCTCCGGCGGTACGGAGAGACCCAGTACTTC. The encoded protein is CASSYLRRYGETQYF. This rearrangement joins TRBV6-5 to TRBJ2-5; D unclear. From germline, CDR1 is MNHEY and CDR2 SVGAGI. Trimming took off 2 bases at V and 4 bases at J, with 14 bases between the two ends. The CDR3 is 15 residues long.

This clone was seen more than once but under ten times. V and J are TRBV25-1 and TRBJ2-1; D ambiguous. The CDR3 runs 16 residues. The germline V and J ends were trimmed by 4 bases and 2 bases, with 15 bases remaining between them. Germline assignment: CDR1 MGHDK and CDR2 SYGVNS. CDR3 DNA: TGTGCCAGCAGTGCGACACTCCTGACCGCCTACAATGAGCAGTTCTTC. This codes for CASSATLLTAYNEQFF.

The J gene is TRBJ2-1, the V gene TRBV5-5; D is undetermined. Germline loops: CDR1 SGHKS, CDR2 YYEKEE (reference sequence). The CDR3 consists of 17 residues. With 4 bases removed from V and 6 bases from J, the gap between germline ends came to 23 bases. CDR3 protein: CASSPPAAARSVNEQFF. The CDR3 DNA reads as TGTGCCAGCAGCCCCCCGGCGGCCGCCCGGAGTGTCAATGAGCAGTTCTTC. The complete variable domain, with remaining parts taken from reference TRBV5-5 and TRBJ2-1, reads DAGVTQSPTHLIKTRGQQVTLRCSPISGHKSVSWYQQVLGQGPQFIFQYYEKEERGRGNFPDRFSARQFPNYSSELNVNALLLGDSALYLCASSPPAAARSVNEQFFGPGTRLTVL.

The chain is built from TRBV30 and TRBJ2-7; TRBD1 agrees at 7 bases. V dropped 5 bases and J dropped 3; count of bases not matched to a gene: 7. Looked up from germline, CDR1 is GTSNPN and CDR2 is SVGIG (reference sequence). The CDR3 contains 13 residues. CDR3 bases: TGTGCCTGGGAACAAGGGGGCGACTACGAGCAGTACTTC. This translates into CAWEQGGDYEQYF.

The CDR3 bases are TGTGCCAGCAGCCCCCGGTTCGACAGGGGGGGTTTCAATGAGCAGTTCTTC. It specifies CASSPRFDRGGFNEQFF. The chain uses TRBV7-2 and TRBJ2-1; 9 bases match TRBD1. J gave up 6 bases and V 5 bases, and 14 bases lay outside the gene matches. Germline V gives CDR1 SGHTA, CDR2 FQGNSA. This CDR3 spans 17 amino acids.

This chain links TRBV5-1 with TRBJ1-1; D gene uncertain. The germline V and J ends were trimmed by 3 bases and 1 base, with 7 bases remaining between them. The CDR3 is 13 residues long. Germline CDR1 reads SGHRS; CDR2 reads YFSETQ. Written as DNA, the CDR3 is TGCGCCAGCAGCTGGGCGGGGAACACTGAAGCTTTCTTT. This translates into CASSWAGNTEAFF.

In its sample, this clone was seen once. This chain joins TRBV27 and TRBJ2-2; D not certain. The length of the CDR3 is 12 residues. Deletions cut 5 bases from V and 5 bases from J, with 6 bases between. Germline lookup yields CDR1 MNHEY and CDR2 SMNVEV (reference sequence). The CDR3 DNA reads TGTGCCAGCAGTCCCCTGACCGGGGAGCTGTTTTTT. Its translation is CASSPLTGELFF.

This clone was seen more than once but under ten times. This sample includes further DNA sequences coding for the same CDR3. The V and J genes are TRBV2 and TRBJ1-2; D is undetermined. Trimming took off 2 bases at V and 1 base at J, with 8 bases between the two ends. The CDR3 has 14 residues. CDR1 and CDR2 (germline): SNHLY, FYNNEI. The CDR3 region has the DNA TGTGCCAGCAGTGAAAGGACGGGTAACTATGGCTACACCTTC. Translation: CASSERTGNYGYTF.

This clone was detected once. The genes are TRBV9 and TRBJ2-5; 10 bases match TRBD1. V gave up 0 bases and J gave up 5 bases; unmatched junction bases: 10. The length of the CDR3 is 17 residues. Germline values: CDR1 SGDLS, CDR2 YYNGEE. The CDR3 protein is CASSVGIRDRGGETQYF. As DNA, the CDR3 is TGTGCCAGCAGCGTAGGAATACGGGACAGGGGTGGGGAGACCCAGTACTTC.

This rearrangement joins TRBV7-2 to TRBJ2-1; D is possibly TRBD2 (5 bases). V gave up 4 bases and J gave up 9 bases, with 10 bases separating them. This CDR3 is built from 12 residues. From germline, CDR1 is SGHTA and CDR2 FQGNSA. CDR3 in DNA: TGTGCCAGCAGCTCGATTGGAGGTGAGCAGTTCTTC. Translating gives CASSSIGGEQFF.

V gene TRBV5-6 combines with J gene TRBJ2-5; 7 nucleotides agree with TRBD1. The CDR3 has 16 residues. The germline V gene encodes CDR1 SGHDT and CDR2 YYEEEE. With V trimmed by 1 base and J by 5 bases, 11 bases remained unmatched. The CDR3 DNA follows: TGTGCCAGCAGCTTGATTCCCAAGACAGGGAAGGAGACCCAGTACTTC. It is translated as CASSLIPKTGKETQYF.

This rearrangement joins TRBV6-4 to TRBJ2-1; D is possibly TRBD2 (6 bases). V was clipped by 1 base and J by 2 bases, with 12 bases between them. The CDR3 totals 16 residues. In germline, CDR1 is MRHNA, CDR2 SNTAGT. For the CDR3, the DNA is TGTGCCAGCAGTGACTGGGCGGGGATGACCTACAATGAGCAGTTCTTC. Residues: CASSDWAGMTYNEQFF.

V usage is TRBV7-9 and J usage is TRBJ1-6; tentatively, D is TRBD1 (5 bases). This CDR3 has 16 amino acids. Germline V gene sequence: CDR1 SEHNR, CDR2 FQNEAQ (reference sequence). Between the trimmed V and J ends, which lost 1 base and 6 bases, there was a span of 13 bases. Written as DNA, the CDR3 is TGTGCCAGCAGCTTAGATGGCCAGGGTAGTAATTCACCCCTCCACTTT. Its protein is CASSLDGQGSNSPLHF.

This clone occurred once. This chain connects TRBV15 to TRBJ2-7, with D possibly matching TRBD2 (5 bases). Per the germline V gene, CDR1 is LNHNV and CDR2 is YYDKDF (reference sequence). The ends were cut back, 5 bases at V and 5 bases at J, with 10 bases in the middle. The CDR3 sequence is 12 residues long. This CDR3 reads CATSWVGDEQYF. For the CDR3, the DNA is TGTGCCACCAGCTGGGTCGGGGACGAGCAGTACTTC.

CDR3 sequence reads: CASSFIAGGNTGELFF. DNA of the CDR3: TGCGCCAGCAGCTTTATAGCGGGGGGAAACACCGGGGAGCTGTTTTTT. V is TRBV5-1 and J is TRBJ2-2; TRBD2 matches at 10 bases. Germline assignment: CDR1 SGHRS and CDR2 YFSETQ. V trimming: 2 bases; J trimming: 2 bases; junction bases outside the gene matches: 3. There are 16 residues in the CDR3.